This TCR beta chain was sequenced in a study of T-cell reconstitution after alpha-beta-depleted transplantation in children. Study-wide results and caveats: Surviving thymic progenitors and recipient T cells were the source of high TCRbeta diversity at day 60 in some patients. After transplant, at about two months, alpha-beta T cells were reportedly derived from several hundred expanded graft clones. From newly produced T cells came most of the T-cell counts and diversity one year after transplant.

For TCRbeta, the library was prepared with unique molecular identifiers. TCRdb re-called the PCR reads with MiXCR, one entry per CDR3 protein. The data hold a few hundred thousand distinct CDR3 sequences, with 20% to 30% observed a single time. Germline values: CDR1 DFQATT, CDR2 SNEGSKA (reference sequence). This CDR3 is 12 amino acids long. Trimming pared 3 bases from V and 3 bases from J, leaving 9 bases between. A word on this clonotype: Its antigen is undetermined.

Material: PBMCs, mostly from graft donor cells, obtained 360 days after TCRalphabeta/CD19-depleted stem cell transplant. This chain uses TRBV20-1 with TRBJ2-7, with no clear D. The receptor comes from a female patient aged 2-10 years who had a stem cell transplant for congenital amegakaryocytic thrombocytopenia, so the T cells may come from the graft donor. The CDR3 DNA follows: TGCAGTGCTAGGGCCTCCCTCTACGAGCAGTACTTC. Translating gives CSARASLYEQYF.